The T cell receptor (beta chain) described here comes from a study of read filtering for tumor transcriptome and immune sequencing. Study-wide context: R-ISS stage counts were eight or nine for I, roughly 15 for II, about seven for III. Transcriptome libraries were built from DNase-treated RNA.

This clonotype has a count of ten or more. Its antigen is currently unknown. From around 440 ng of RNA, a library with molecular barcoded alpha/delta and beta/gamma adaptors was made. TCRdb re-called the reads with MiXCR, one entry per CDR3 protein. Of some 25,000 distinct CDR3 sequences listed, 20% to 25% are singletons. Germline-derived CDR1 and CDR2 are LGHDT and YNNKEL (reference sequence). The CDR3 covers 17 residues. V was clipped by 2 bases and J by 6 bases; unmatched bases: 7. Overall study findings and caveats: Correlation between methods rose after single-read clonotypes were removed.

The chain employs TRBV3-1 and TRBJ2-7, with 16 nucleotides matching TRBD2. The specimen sequenced was a population of CD138-negative cells sorted from bone marrow. The clonotype was recovered from a donor over 35 with multiple myeloma. The CDR3: CASSQPGLAGGPGEQYF. CDR3 DNA sequence: TGTGCCAGCAGCCAACCGGGACTAGCGGGAGGGCCGGGCGAGCAGTACTTC.